The rows below give T cell receptor beta chains drawn from one sample of a study of blood T cell repertoires in COVID-19. Data came from immunoSEQ multiplex PCR; TCRdb stores just in-frame clones and leaves some out. Among roughly 180,000 clones listed, around 83% were seen once. Source material: peripheral blood. The origin of the receptors is a man younger than 35 with acute or convalescent COVID-19. Both conserved end residues are part of each CDR3.

v_call	j_call	cdr3_aa
TRBV6-5	TRBJ1-6	CASTSGGPVSPLHF
TRBV7-9	TRBJ2-2	CASSPRGGVLAGELFF
TRBV15	TRBJ1-2	CATSRAKRTINYGYTF
TRBV10-3	TRBJ1-2	CAISESGVASYGYTF
TRBV13	TRBJ1-1	CASSVGTGNRGTEAFF
TRBV2	TRBJ2-3	CASSGQRAGRPDTQYF
TRBV11-2	TRBJ1-1	CASSLESGGDTEAFF
TRBV9	TRBJ1-2	CASSVGPYGYTF
TRBV30	TRBJ1-1	CAWSEGRGATEAFF
TRBV24-1	TRBJ2-1	CATNNLTTGEQFF
TRBV2	TRBJ1-1	CASSVSVNTEAFF
TRBV7-9	TRBJ1-6	CASGTVGAGSPLHF
TRBV6-5	TRBJ1-6	CASSYSGQGGPSPLHF
TRBV19	TRBJ2-1	CASSPQVRNNEQFF
TRBV5-8	TRBJ2-5	CASSGYRGTQETQYF
TRBV27	TRBJ1-4	CASSGTGSTEKLFF
TRBV12-3/TRBV12-4	TRBJ1-6	CASSPHRDFLHF
TRBV6-5	TRBJ1-4	CASSPKSGGNEKLFF
TRBV11-2	TRBJ1-1	CASSLGSRRGTEAFF
TRBV2	TRBJ2-1	CASSEVQGLGRYEQFF
TRBV5-8	TRBJ2-7	CASTPRDRGYEQYF
TRBV11-2	TRBJ1-3	CASSLDEAFSGNTIYF
TRBV6-5	TRBJ2-2	CASLAGVNTGELFF
TRBV7-6	TRBJ1-1	CASSRDRDTEAFF
TRBV6-4	TRBJ1-6	CASSEGGYGSPLHF
TRBV7-2	TRBJ2-3	CASSLHGDTQYF
TRBV7-2	TRBJ2-6	CASSLSGGTGANVLTF
TRBV3-1/TRBV3-2	TRBJ2-7	CASSQDLPGQGLYEQYF
TRBV18	TRBJ1-3	CASSPMSSGNTIYF
TRBV30	TRBJ1-1	CAWSAGGPEAFF
TRBV9	TRBJ1-3	CASSGTGSGNTIYF
TRBV27	TRBJ2-1	CASSPTGRNEQFF
TRBV11-3	TRBJ2-1	CASSLDGRGGSYNEQFF
TRBV24-1	TRBJ1-2	CATSDPGYGYTF
TRBV7-3	TRBJ2-1	CASSPEGYNEQFF
TRBV30	TRBJ2-7	CAWSVQGAYEQYF
TRBV12-3/TRBV12-4	TRBJ2-7	CASSERQRGEQYF
TRBV27	TRBJ1-5	CASSLQGENQPQHF
TRBV19	TRBJ1-1	CASKTGGGVNTEAFF
TRBV7-2	TRBJ1-2	CASSLANQGAVYGYTF
TRBV7-8	TRBJ2-1	CASSPIQGIPGNEQFF
TRBV7-9	TRBJ1-4	CASSFAGVSSEKLFF
TRBV7-3	TRBJ2-2	CASSPGQNTGELFF
TRBV3-1/TRBV3-2	TRBJ1-5	CASSQAGSNQPQHF
TRBV5-4	TRBJ1-4	CASSRTGINEKLFF
TRBV10-3	TRBJ2-1	CAISGTASYNEQFF
TRBV19	TRBJ2-5	CASSISGWETQYF
TRBV7-7	TRBJ2-1	CASSQTLAHEQFF
TRBV7-9	TRBJ1-5	CASSPGTGSGNQPQHF
TRBV10-2	TRBJ1-2	CASSESSANYGYTF
TRBV28	TRBJ2-3	CASTTGEDTQYF
TRBV10-3	TRBJ1-5	CAISESGPWDRGNNQPQHF
TRBV9	TRBJ2-2	CASSPTNTGELFF
TRBV19	TRBJ1-4	CASSIDRADEKLFF
TRBV19	TRBJ1-2	CASARDYYGYTF